Listed here is a single T cell receptor beta chain. Antigen unknown. This record comes from a study of CD8 T cells in ankylosing spondylitis. Notes on the study in general: Some of these motif variants have turned up before, in reports on reactive arthritis synovial fluid and blood. A motif of 8 or 9 highly homologous TCR beta variants was seen as apparently characteristic of ankylosing spondylitis blood. Disease-linked clones were found to be CD8+ and relatively rare in peripheral blood.

V lost 7 bases to trimming and J lost 1 base, with 11 bases between them. Germline CDR1 and CDR2: SQVTM and ANQGSEA. The CDR3 extends over 13 amino acids. Libraries for TCR beta were made by quantitative 5'-RACE with molecular barcodes. TCRdb redid the calling of the 5' RACE reads with MiXCR, one entry per CDR3 protein. There are a few hundred thousand distinct CDR3 sequences in the sample; around 22% occur only once, and approximately 16% lies in the top ten. This clonotype was obtained from a male donor with ankylosing spondylitis. The sample taken for sequencing was blood, either unsorted or a sorted T cell fraction (not recorded which). The chain combines TRBV29-1 with TRBJ2-1, with D maybe TRBD1 (5 bases). This chain's CDR3 is CSASGQSYNEQFF. CDR3 sequence (DNA): TGCAGCGCCTCCGGACAATCCTACAATGAGCAGTTCTTC.